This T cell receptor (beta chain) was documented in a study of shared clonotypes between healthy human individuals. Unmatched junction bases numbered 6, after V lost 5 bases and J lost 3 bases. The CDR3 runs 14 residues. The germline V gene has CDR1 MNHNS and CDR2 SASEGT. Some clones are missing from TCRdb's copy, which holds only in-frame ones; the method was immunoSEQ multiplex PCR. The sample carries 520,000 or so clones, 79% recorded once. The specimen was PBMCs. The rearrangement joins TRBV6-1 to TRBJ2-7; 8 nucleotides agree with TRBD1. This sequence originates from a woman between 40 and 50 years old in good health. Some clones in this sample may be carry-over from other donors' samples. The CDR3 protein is CASSPRTGFYEQYF. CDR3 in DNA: TGTGCCAGCAGTCCACGGACAGGGTTCTACGAGCAGTACTTC.